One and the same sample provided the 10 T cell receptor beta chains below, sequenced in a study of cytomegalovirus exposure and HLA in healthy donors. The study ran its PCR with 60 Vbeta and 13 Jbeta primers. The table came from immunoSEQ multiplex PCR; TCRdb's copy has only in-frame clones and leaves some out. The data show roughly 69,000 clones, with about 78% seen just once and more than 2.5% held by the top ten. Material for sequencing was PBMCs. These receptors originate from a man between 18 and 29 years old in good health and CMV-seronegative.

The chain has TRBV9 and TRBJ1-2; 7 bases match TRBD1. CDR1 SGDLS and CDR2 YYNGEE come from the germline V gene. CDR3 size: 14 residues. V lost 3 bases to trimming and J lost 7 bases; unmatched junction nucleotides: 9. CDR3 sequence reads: CASSEQGTAPGYTF. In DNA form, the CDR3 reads TGTGCCAGCAGCGAACAGGGGACCGCGCCTGGCTACACCTTC. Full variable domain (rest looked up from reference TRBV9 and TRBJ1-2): DSGVTQTPKHLITATGQRVTLRCSPRSGDLSVYWYQQSLDQGLQFLIQYYNGEERAKGNILERFSAQQFPDLHSELNLSSLELGDSALYFCASSEQGTAPGYTFGSGTRLTVV.

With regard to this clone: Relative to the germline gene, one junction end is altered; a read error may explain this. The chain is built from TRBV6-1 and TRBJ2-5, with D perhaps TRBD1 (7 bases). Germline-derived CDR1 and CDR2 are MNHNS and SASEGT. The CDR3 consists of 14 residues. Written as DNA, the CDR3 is TGTGCCGGCAGTTCTAACAGGGGCGGGAAGACCCAGTACTTC. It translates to CAGSSNRGGKTQYF.

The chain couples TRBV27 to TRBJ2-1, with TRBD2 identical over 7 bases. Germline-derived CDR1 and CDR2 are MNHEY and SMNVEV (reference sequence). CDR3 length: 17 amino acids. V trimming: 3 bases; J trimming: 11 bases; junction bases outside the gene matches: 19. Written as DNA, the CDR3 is TGTGCCAGCAGTTTGTATGGCGGGGGTAATCCTCAGGAGAAGCAGTTCTTC. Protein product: CASSLYGGGNPQEKQFF.

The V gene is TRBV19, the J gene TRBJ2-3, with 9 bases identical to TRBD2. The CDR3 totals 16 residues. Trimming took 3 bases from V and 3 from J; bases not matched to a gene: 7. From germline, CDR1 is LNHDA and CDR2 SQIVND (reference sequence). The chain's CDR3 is CASSIPASGETDTQYF. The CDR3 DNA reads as TGTGCCAGTAGTATTCCGGCTAGCGGGGAGACAGATACGCAGTATTTT.

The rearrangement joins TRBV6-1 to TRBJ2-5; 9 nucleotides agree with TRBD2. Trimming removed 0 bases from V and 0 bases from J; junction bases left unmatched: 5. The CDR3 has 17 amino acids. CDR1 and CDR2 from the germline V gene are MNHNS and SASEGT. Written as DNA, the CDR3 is TGTGCCAGCAGTGAAGCCCCCCTAGCGGGATACCAAGAGACCCAGTACTTC. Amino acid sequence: CASSEAPLAGYQETQYF.

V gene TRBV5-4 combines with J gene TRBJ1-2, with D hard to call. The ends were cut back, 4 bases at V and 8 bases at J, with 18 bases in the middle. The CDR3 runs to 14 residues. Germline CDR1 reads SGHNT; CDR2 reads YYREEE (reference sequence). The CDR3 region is CASSPTGETGGYTF. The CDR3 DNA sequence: TGTGCCAGCAGCCCCACTGGGGAAACGGGGGGCTACACCTTC.

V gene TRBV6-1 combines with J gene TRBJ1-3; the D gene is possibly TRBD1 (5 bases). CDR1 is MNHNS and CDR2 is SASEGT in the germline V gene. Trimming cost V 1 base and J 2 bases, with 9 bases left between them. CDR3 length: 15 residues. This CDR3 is CASSEVSRAGNTIYF. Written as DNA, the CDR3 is TGTGCCAGCAGTGAAGTAAGCAGGGCTGGAAACACCATATATTTT.

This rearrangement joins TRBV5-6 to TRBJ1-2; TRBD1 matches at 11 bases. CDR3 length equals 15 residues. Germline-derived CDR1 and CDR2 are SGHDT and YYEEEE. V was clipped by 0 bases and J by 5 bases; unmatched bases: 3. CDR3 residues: CASSLVGTGGYGYTF. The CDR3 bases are TGTGCCAGCAGCTTGGTCGGGACAGGGGGATATGGCTACACCTTC.

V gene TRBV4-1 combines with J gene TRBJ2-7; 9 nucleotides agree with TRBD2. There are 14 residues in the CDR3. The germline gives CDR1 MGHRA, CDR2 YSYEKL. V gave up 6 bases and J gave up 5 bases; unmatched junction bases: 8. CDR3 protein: CASSSLRGGHEQYF. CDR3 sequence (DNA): TGCGCCAGCAGTTCTTTGCGGGGGGGCCACGAGCAGTACTTC.

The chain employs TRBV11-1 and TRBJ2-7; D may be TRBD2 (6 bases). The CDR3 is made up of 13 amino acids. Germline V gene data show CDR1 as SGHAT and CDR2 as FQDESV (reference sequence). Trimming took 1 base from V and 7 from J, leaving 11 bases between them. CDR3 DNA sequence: TGTGCCAGCAGCTTAGGACGGGGGAGGGAGCAGTACGTC. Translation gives CASSLGRGREQYV.